The sequence of this TCR beta chain was determined in a study of CD8 T cells in Susac syndrome. RNA was extracted with the RNeasy kit, and a quantity of about 0.45 to 1 ug was reverse transcribed using random hexamers. Each CDR3 protein gets one entry after TCRdb re-called the immunoSEQ multiplex PCR reads with MiXCR. The sample consists of 400,000 or so distinct CDR3 sequences, approximately 85% of them appearing once. From blood CD8+ and CD4+ T cells, the TCR beta chain was sequenced. The multiple sclerosis controls consisted of treatment-naive patients with relapsing-remitting disease, either stable or active. In germline, CDR1 is MNHEY, CDR2 SVGEGT. CDR3 size: 14 residues. V lost 6 bases and J lost 6, with 18 bases in between.

The specimen sequenced was CD8+ T cells from PBMCs. The sequence was collected from a human donor with multiple sclerosis. V gene TRBV6-2 or TRBV6-3 combines with J gene TRBJ2-7; D perhaps matches TRBD2 (6 bases). This CDR3 reads CASSQSVEGSEQYF. DNA of the CDR3: TGTGCCAGCAGCCAGTCGGTGGAGGGAAGCGAGCAGTACTTC.